At least ten counts were recorded for the clone carrying this T cell receptor beta chain. MiXCR was run by TCRdb on the reads, yielding one entry per CDR3 protein. The sample has 200,000 to 300,000 distinct CDR3 sequences; roughly an eighth are singletons. V gave up 5 bases and J gave up 6 bases; unmatched junction bases: 9. Germline CDR1 reads SGHTA; CDR2 reads FQGTGA. The CDR3 consists of 15 residues. The data derive from a study of T cell repertoires in cytomegalovirus infection. Overall study context: Both CMV infection and a matching HLA type were indicated by public TCR beta signatures.

The rearrangement uses TRBV7-3 and TRBJ2-1, with TRBD2 identical over 8 bases. The sequence was obtained from a human donor in good health (CMV status not recorded). Some clones in this sample may be carry-over from other donors' samples. Sequenced material: PBMCs. The CDR3 here is CASSLLSGGPNEQFF. As DNA, the CDR3 is TGTGCCAGCAGCCTACTAAGCGGGGGTCCCAATGAGCAGTTCTTC.